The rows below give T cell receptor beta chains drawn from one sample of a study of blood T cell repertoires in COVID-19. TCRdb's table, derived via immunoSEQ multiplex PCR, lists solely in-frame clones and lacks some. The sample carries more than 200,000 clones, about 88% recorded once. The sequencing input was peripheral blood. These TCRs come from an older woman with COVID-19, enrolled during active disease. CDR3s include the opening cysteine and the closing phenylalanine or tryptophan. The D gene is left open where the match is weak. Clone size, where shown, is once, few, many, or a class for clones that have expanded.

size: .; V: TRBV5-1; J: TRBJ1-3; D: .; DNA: TGCGCCAGCAGCGTGGCCCGGGGAAGCTTTGCTGGAAACACCATATATTTT; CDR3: CASSVARGSFAGNTIYF
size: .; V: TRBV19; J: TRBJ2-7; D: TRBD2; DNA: TGTGCCAGTAGCACTCCTGGCGCGGGAGGGTCCTACGAGCAGTACTTC; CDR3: CASSTPGAGGSYEQYF
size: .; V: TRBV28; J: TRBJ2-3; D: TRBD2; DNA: TGTGCCAGCAGTTGGGGAATTTTAGCGGGAGGGGGAGATACGCAGTATTTT; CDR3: CASSWGILAGGGDTQYF
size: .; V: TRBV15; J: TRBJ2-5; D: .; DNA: TGTGCCACCAGTTCCACCACTAGGTACCAAGAGACCCAGTACTTC; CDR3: CATSSTTRYQETQYF
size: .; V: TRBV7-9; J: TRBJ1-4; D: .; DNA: TGTGCCAGCAGCCACACCCGGGAAACACCGCGGGAAAAACTGTTTTTT; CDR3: CASSHTRETPREKLFF
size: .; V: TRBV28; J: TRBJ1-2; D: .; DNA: TGTGCCAGCAGTAAGGGGGTAGGGCTGAACTATGGCTACACCTTC; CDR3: CASSKGVGLNYGYTF
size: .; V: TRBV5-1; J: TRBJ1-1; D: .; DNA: TGCGCCAGCAGCGACGGGGTAAACACTGAAGCTTTCTTT; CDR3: CASSDGVNTEAFF
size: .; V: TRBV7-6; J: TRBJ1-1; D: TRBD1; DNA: TGTGCCAGCAGCCCCTCACGACAGGGGGGGGCCACTGAAGCTTTCTTT; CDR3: CASSPSRQGGATEAFF
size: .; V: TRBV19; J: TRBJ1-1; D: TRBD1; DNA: TGTGCCAGTAGTGGGAGCTCAGGGGGGAACACTGAAGCTTTCTTT; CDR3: CASSGSSGGNTEAFF
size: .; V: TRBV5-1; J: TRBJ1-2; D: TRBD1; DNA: TGCGCCAGCAGTTACGGGACAGGCTATGGCTACACCTTC; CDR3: CASSYGTGYGYTF
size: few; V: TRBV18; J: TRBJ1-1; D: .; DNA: TGTGCCAGCTCACTAGGGGAAAGGAGCACTGAAGCTTTCTTT; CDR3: CASSLGERSTEAFF
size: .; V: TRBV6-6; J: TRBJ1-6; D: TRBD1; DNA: TGTGCCAGCGTGGACAGGGGAAATTCACCCCTCCACTTT; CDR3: CASVDRGNSPLHF
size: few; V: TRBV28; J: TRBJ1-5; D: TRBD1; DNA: TGTGCCAGCAGGACGGACAGGCCAAATCAGCCCCAGCATTTT; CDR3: CASRTDRPNQPQHF
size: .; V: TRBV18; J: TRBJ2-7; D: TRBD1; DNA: TGTGCCAGCTCACCACGTGGGGGACAGAGCTCCTACGAGCAGTACTTC; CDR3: CASSPRGGQSSYEQYF
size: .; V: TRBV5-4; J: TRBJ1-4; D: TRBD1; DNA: TGTGCCAGCAGCCCTGGGGGACAGGGTCGAGCAGCTAATGAAAAACTGTTTTTT; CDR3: CASSPGGQGRAANEKLFF
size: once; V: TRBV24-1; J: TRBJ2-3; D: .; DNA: TGTGCCACCTCGAAGCCCACAGATACGCAGTATTTT; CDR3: CATSKPTDTQYF
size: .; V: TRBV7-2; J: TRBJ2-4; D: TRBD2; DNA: TGTGCCAGCAGACCAGGGGCGGGAGGGAAAAACATTCAGTACTTC; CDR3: CASRPGAGGKNIQYF